The 15 T cell receptor beta chains in this list originate from one sample, sequenced in a study of monozygotic twins with inflammatory bowel disease. TCRdb re-called the 5' RACE reads and shows each CDR3 protein once, DNA omitted. The sample has 150,000 to 200,000 distinct CDR3 sequences. Sequencing was carried out using blood. The receptor set was obtained from a human donor with ulcerative colitis or Crohn's disease, or a healthy co-twin of an affected twin (not recorded which).

This chain uses TRBV20-1 with TRBJ1-2; TCRdb proposes TRBD1, but this gene call is untestable without DNA. Germline CDR1 and CDR2: DFQATT and SNEGSKA (reference sequence). The CDR3 runs to 14 residues. The CDR3 protein is CSARAQGGLRGYTF.

This chain links TRBV25-1 with TRBJ1-1; TCRdb indicates TRBD1, and absent DNA this call remains unverified. Germline CDR1 reads MGHDK; CDR2 reads SYGVNS. There are 14 residues in the CDR3. Here the CDR3 reads CASSTGTGNTEAFF.

V gene TRBV5-1 combines with J gene TRBJ2-7; TCRdb outputs TRBD1, but without DNA this stays unchecked. Germline V CDR1 and CDR2: SGHRS, YFSETQ. This CDR3 has 15 amino acids. The CDR3 loop reads CASSLVAGGGYEQYF. The full variable domain, in which reference TRBV5-1 and TRBJ2-7 provide the parts outside the CDR3, is KAGVTQTPRYLIKTRGQQVTLSCSPISGHRSVSWYQQTPGQGLQFLFEYFSETQRNKGNFPGRFSGRQFSNSRSEMNVSTLELGDSALYLCASSLVAGGGYEQYFGPGTRLTVT.

J is TRBJ2-7 and V is TRBV20-1; the TCRdb D gene call, TRBD2, has no DNA to confirm it. The CDR3 is made up of 18 amino acids. Germline V gene lookup returns CDR1 DFQATT and CDR2 SNEGSKA (reference sequence). CDR3 in amino acids: CSAVGTSGRASFSYEQYF.

The chain combines TRBV20-1 with TRBJ2-5; TCRdb lists TRBD2, though no DNA is available to test this call. Germline lookup yields CDR1 DFQATT and CDR2 SNEGSKA (reference sequence). The CDR3 is made up of 17 amino acids. CDR3 amino acids: CSAIEGRLAGLQETQYF.

The chain has TRBV11-2 and TRBJ2-5; TCRdb lists TRBD1, though no DNA is available to test this call. The CDR3 consists of 17 residues. CDR1 is SGHAT and CDR2 is FQNNGV in the germline V gene. CDR3 sequence reads: CASSLGGAGIHQETQYF.

J is TRBJ1-1 and V is TRBV11-2; the TRBD1 assignment by TCRdb is unverifiable without DNA. Germline V gene sequence: CDR1 SGHAT, CDR2 FQNNGV. The CDR3 has 15 amino acids. The CDR3 region is CASSLGRGMYTEAFF.

The chain recombines TRBV20-1 with TRBJ2-3. Germline V lookup: CDR1 DFQATT, CDR2 SNEGSKA (reference sequence). The CDR3 totals 15 residues. The CDR3 protein is CSARDGQVATDTQYF.

The rearrangement links TRBV5-1 to TRBJ2-6. CDR3 length: 14 amino acids. Germline CDR1 and CDR2: SGHRS and YFSETQ. CDR3 protein: CASMVVSGANVLTF. The variable domain in full, with the rest retrieved from reference TRBV5-1 and TRBJ2-6, is KAGVTQTPRYLIKTRGQQVTLSCSPISGHRSVSWYQQTPGQGLQFLFEYFSETQRNKGNFPGRFSGRQFSNSRSEMNVSTLELGDSALYLCASMVVSGANVLTFGAGSRLTVL.

The chain uses TRBV11-2 and TRBJ2-1; the D call from TCRdb, TRBD2, cannot be confirmed without DNA. Germline-derived CDR1 and CDR2 are SGHAT and FQNNGV. The CDR3 consists of 17 residues. CDR3 sequence: CASSLGFYGTGGNEQFF.

The V and J genes are TRBV10-3 and TRBJ2-3; lacking DNA, the TRBD2 call made by TCRdb goes unchecked. The germline V gene has CDR1 ENHRY and CDR2 SYGVKD. The CDR3 contains 16 residues. CDR3 residues: CAISQSGRDGTDTQYF.

This chain joins TRBV3-1 and TRBJ1-4; the TRBD1 assignment by TCRdb is unverifiable without DNA. Per germline, CDR1 LGHDT and CDR2 YNNKEL (reference sequence). This CDR3 spans 17 amino acids. The CDR3 reads CASSQEFPGTGSEKLFF.

The chain joins TRBV28 to TRBJ2-5. The CDR3 is 17 amino acids. Looked up from germline, CDR1 is MDHEN and CDR2 is SYDVKM. CDR3 region: CASSLWPGRRRQETQYF.

The chain links TRBV7-2 to TRBJ2-1; TCRdb's D call, TRBD2, is unchecked because there is no DNA. Germline assignment: CDR1 SGHTA and CDR2 FQGNSA. This CDR3 is 16 amino acids long. The CDR3 loop reads CASSLASSGEYNEQFF.

V is TRBV5-4 and J is TRBJ2-5; TCRdb names TRBD1, which stays unverified in the absence of DNA. The CDR3 has 17 residues. Per the germline V gene, CDR1 is SGHNT and CDR2 is YYREEE (reference sequence). This chain's CDR3 is CASSARREGMGKETQYF. The whole variable domain, remainder taken from reference TRBV5-4 and TRBJ2-5, is ETGVTQSPTHLIKTRGQQVTLRCSSQSGHNTVSWYQQALGQGPQFIFQYYREEENGRGNFPPRFSGLQFPNYSSELNVNALELDDSALYLCASSARREGMGKETQYFGPGTRLLVL.